The sequence of this T cell receptor (beta chain) was determined in a study of T cell repertoires in cytomegalovirus infection. Study-wide background: Selected CMV epitopes included recently identified HLA-C-restricted ones as well as well-studied HLA-B-restricted ones. Public TCR beta signatures marked donors with CMV infection and the matching HLA.

Germline CDR1 SNHLY, CDR2 FYNNEI. This CDR3 is built from 14 residues. Trimming took off 8 bases at V and 4 bases at J, with 17 bases between the two ends. TCRdb used MiXCR to reprocess the reads, holding one entry per CDR3 protein. The data contain 110,000 to 150,000 distinct CDR3 sequences, roughly a third of them seen just once; the ten biggest clones take up roughly 51%. Details on this clonotype: Its antigen is unidentified.

Study-wide findings and caveats: Identification of carriers of CMV plus the relevant HLA was achieved through cumulative public TCR beta family frequency.

This specimen consisted of CD8+ T cells from cultured PBMCs, obtained from culture after CMV antigen stimulation. The sequence came from a human donor in good health (CMV status not recorded). Some clones in this sample may be carry-over from other donors' samples. This sequence joins TRBV2 and TRBJ2-5, with D perhaps matching TRBD2 (5 bases). The CDR3 sequence is CASDITSEGETQYF. CDR3 DNA: TGTGCCAGCGATATAACAAGCGAGGGAGAGACCCAGTACTTC.